This T cell receptor (beta chain) emerged from a study of molecular identifiers for immune sequencing clone quantification. This clonotype has more than one count but fewer than ten. Libraries of naive CD8 T cells were made from around 20,000 to 1,000,000 sorted cells. They used 10%, 30% or 50% RNA. The CDR3 loop spans 13 amino acids. V lost 0 bases and J 4 bases, leaving 8 bases between the germline ends. CDR1 and CDR2 from the germline V gene are DFQATT and SNEGSKA (reference sequence). For bulk TCR libraries, previously described methods and listed TCR primers were used. MiXCR was run by TCRdb on the PCR reads, yielding one entry per CDR3 protein. This table holds more than 450,000 distinct CDR3 sequences, approximately 25% found once.

Sequenced: naive CD8+ T cells from blood, with Jurkat cell RNA spiked in. The subset: FACS-sorted CD8+CD4-CCR7+CD45RA+ naive T cells. The rearrangement uses TRBV20-1 and TRBJ2-3; TRBD2 is a possible D gene (6 bases). The clonotype was recovered from a human donor in good health. Some libraries in this study had Jurkat cell RNA spiked in. Written as DNA, the CDR3 is TGCAGTGCTAGAGATCCGGGGGCAGATACGCAGTATTTT. Translated: CSARDPGADTQYF.